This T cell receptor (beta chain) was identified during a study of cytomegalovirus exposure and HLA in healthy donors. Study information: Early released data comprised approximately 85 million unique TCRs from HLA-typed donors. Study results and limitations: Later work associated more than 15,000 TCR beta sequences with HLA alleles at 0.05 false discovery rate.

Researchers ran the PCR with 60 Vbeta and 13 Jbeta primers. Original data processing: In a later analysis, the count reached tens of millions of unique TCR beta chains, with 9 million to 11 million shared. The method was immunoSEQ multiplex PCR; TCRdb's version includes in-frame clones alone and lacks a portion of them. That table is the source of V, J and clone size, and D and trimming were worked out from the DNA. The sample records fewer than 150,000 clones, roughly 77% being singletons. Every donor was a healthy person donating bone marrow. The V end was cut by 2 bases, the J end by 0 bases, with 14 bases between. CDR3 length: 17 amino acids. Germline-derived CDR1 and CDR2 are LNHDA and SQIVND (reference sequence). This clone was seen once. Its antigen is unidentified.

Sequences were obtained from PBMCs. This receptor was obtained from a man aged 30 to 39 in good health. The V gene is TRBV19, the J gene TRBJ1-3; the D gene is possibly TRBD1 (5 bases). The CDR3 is CASSIPGHSSSGNTIYF. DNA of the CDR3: TGTGCCAGTAGTATACCCGGACACAGCTCCTCTGGAAACACCATATATTTT. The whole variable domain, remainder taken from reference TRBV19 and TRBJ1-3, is DGGITQSPKYLFRKEGQNVTLSCEQNLNHDAMYWYRQDPGQGLRLIYYSQIVNDFQKGDIAEGYSVSREKKESFPLTVTSAQKNPTAFYLCASSIPGHSSSGNTIYFGEGSWLTVV.